The 17 T cell receptor beta chains listed next were all sequenced from one sample in a study of blood T cell repertoires in COVID-19. Generated by immunoSEQ multiplex PCR, the TCRdb table keeps only in-frame clones and is missing some. The table has some 250,000 clones, around 80% seen once. The source material was peripheral blood. The source is a man aged 40-49 years with acute or convalescent COVID-19.

The V and J genes are TRBV11-1 and TRBJ1-1; D is uncertain. V was cut by 5 bases and J by 1 base, with 8 bases left in between. In germline, CDR1 is SGHAT, CDR2 FQDESV (reference sequence). This CDR3 is built from 13 residues. In DNA, the CDR3 is TGTGCCAGCAGCCATAGAGGGAACACTGAAGCTTTCTTT. Translation gives CASSHRGNTEAFF. The variable domain in full, with the rest retrieved from reference TRBV11-1 and TRBJ1-1, is EAEVAQSPRYKITEKSQAVAFWCDPISGHATLYWYRQILGQGPELLVQFQDESVVDDSQLPKDRFSAERLKGVDSTLKIQPAELGDSAMYLCASSHRGNTEAFFGQGTRLTVV.

This chain's CDR3 is CASSATRGVFGNTIYF. The CDR3 DNA reads TGTGCCAGCAGCGCGACGCGGGGAGTCTTTGGAAACACCATATATTTT. This chain connects TRBV7-9 to TRBJ1-3; D not resolved. CDR1 SEHNR and CDR2 FQNEAQ come from the germline V gene (reference sequence). CDR3 length: 16 amino acids. V was pared by 5 bases and J by 3 bases, with 17 bases between.

V gene TRBV6-5 combines with J gene TRBJ1-1; D is undetermined. Germline-derived CDR1 and CDR2 are MNHEY and SVGAGI. Trimming removed 7 bases at V and 0 bases at J, with 12 bases between. CDR3 size: 14 residues. The DNA of the CDR3 is TGTGCCAGCATTACAGATCACATGAACACTGAAGCTTTCTTT. This sequence encodes CASITDHMNTEAFF.

The V and J genes are TRBV30 and TRBJ1-1; 10 bases fit TRBD1. CDR3 length: 15 residues. Germline loops: CDR1 GTSNPN, CDR2 SVGIG (reference sequence). V gave up 5 bases and J gave up 0 bases; unmatched junction bases: 6. This CDR3 is CAWGTGAGLNTEAFF. The CDR3 coding sequence is TGTGCCTGGGGGACAGGGGCCGGTTTGAACACTGAAGCTTTCTTT.

The chain uses TRBV6-5 and TRBJ2-7; possibly TRBD1 for D (5 bases). The CDR3 runs to 14 residues. From germline, CDR1 is MNHEY and CDR2 SVGAGI. V was shortened by 6 bases and J by 3 bases, with 15 bases between the two germline ends. This chain's CDR3 is CASRRQLGHYEQYF. CDR3 sequence (DNA): TGTGCCAGCAGACGACAGTTAGGACACTACGAGCAGTACTTC.

In this sample, this clone turned up a few times. The rearrangement joins TRBV7-2 to TRBJ1-1; D remains unclear. CDR1 is SGHTA, CDR2 FQGNSA, per germline. This CDR3 is 16 amino acids long. Deletions cut 3 bases from V and 0 bases from J, with 14 bases between. CDR3 protein: CASSLMAGMMNTEAFF. CDR3 DNA sequence: TGTGCCAGCAGCTTGATGGCAGGAATGATGAACACTGAAGCTTTCTTT.

This chain connects TRBV19 to TRBJ1-5; the D gene is possibly TRBD1 (5 bases). This CDR3 contains 14 residues. V lost 6 bases, J lost 11 bases, and 20 bases lay in between. Germline V gene lookup returns CDR1 LNHDA and CDR2 SQIVND (reference sequence). The CDR3 DNA follows: TGTGCCAGTAGCCTAGGGGCTCGCGCGAGGACCCAGCATTTT. As protein: CASSLGARARTQHF.

The rearrangement links TRBV5-4 to TRBJ1-1; 9 nucleotides match TRBD1. Losses at the gene ends were 0 bases for V and 7 bases for J; bases not matched to a gene: 4. Germline lookup yields CDR1 SGHNT and CDR2 YYREEE (reference sequence). The CDR3 sequence is 14 residues long. CDR3 protein: CASSLGDRAGEAFF. The CDR3 DNA follows: TGTGCCAGCAGCTTGGGGGACAGGGCGGGTGAAGCTTTCTTT.

This clone was counted a single time. V usage is TRBV28 and J usage is TRBJ1-2; D is undetermined. The CDR3 extends over 10 amino acids. V was trimmed by 3 bases and J by 6 bases, leaving 2 bases between them. Looked up from germline, CDR1 is MDHEN and CDR2 is SYDVKM. The CDR3 DNA sequence: TGTGCCAGCAGTTTCGATGGCTACACCTTC. Amino acids: CASSFDGYTF.

V usage is TRBV11-2 and J usage is TRBJ1-1, with D tentatively TRBD1 (6 bases). This CDR3 spans 14 amino acids. The V gene lost 2 bases and the J gene lost 7 bases, with 14 bases spanning the gap. CDR1 and CDR2 from the germline V gene are SGHAT and FQNNGV. CDR3: CASSLNRERGEAFF. The CDR3 nucleotides read TGTGCCAGCAGCTTAAACAGGGAGCGGGGTGAAGCTTTCTTT.

The CDR3 DNA reads TGTGCCAGCAGCCACGGGGGCTATGGCTACACCTTC. It specifies CASSHGGYGYTF. V gene TRBV14 combines with J gene TRBJ1-2; perhaps TRBD1 as D (5 bases). Germline V gene data show CDR1 as SGHDN and CDR2 as FVKESK. Between the trimmed V and J ends, which lost 3 bases and 4 bases, there was a span of 6 bases. The CDR3 is 12 residues long.

The chain links TRBV19 to TRBJ1-1; D might be TRBD1 (5 bases). The CDR3 has 12 residues. Per the germline V gene, CDR1 is LNHDA and CDR2 is SQIVND (reference sequence). Trimming removed 11 bases from V and 3 bases from J, with 13 bases in between. CDR3 region: CAVKGSDTEAFF. CDR3 nucleotides: TGTGCCGTTAAGGGGTCGGACACTGAAGCTTTCTTT.

The CDR3 region has the DNA TGTGCCAGCAGCCAAGTTTACGGAGACAACTATGGCTACACCTTC. It encodes CASSQVYGDNYGYTF. The chain recombines TRBV3-1 (or the pseudogene TRBV3-2) with TRBJ1-2; D is unresolved. The CDR3 sequence is 15 residues long. The V end was cut by 1 base, the J end by 2 bases, with 11 bases between. The germline V gene has CDR1 LGHDT and CDR2 YNNKEL (reference sequence).

This chain uses TRBV5-4 with TRBJ2-6; D may be TRBD2 (6 bases). CDR1 is SGHNT, CDR2 YYREEE, per germline (reference sequence). Trimming removed 2 bases from V and 4 bases from J, with 10 bases in between. This CDR3 has 15 amino acids. CDR3 in amino acids: CASSFEGLGANVLTF. CDR3 sequence (DNA): TGTGCCAGCAGCTTCGAGGGACTCGGGGCCAACGTCCTGACTTTC.

This rearrangement joins TRBV5-1 to TRBJ1-1; tentatively, D is TRBD1 (6 bases). The germline CDR1 and CDR2 sequences are SGHRS and YFSETQ. Trimming left V 0 bases short and J 6 bases short, with 9 bases between. This CDR3 spans 13 amino acids. The CDR3 reads CASSLVGGAEAFF. In DNA form, the CDR3 reads TGCGCCAGCAGCTTGGTAGGGGGAGCTGAAGCTTTCTTT.

The rearrangement joins TRBV19 to TRBJ2-2; no definite D call. The CDR3 loop spans 14 amino acids. The germline V gene has CDR1 LNHDA and CDR2 SQIVND (reference sequence). The germline V and J ends were trimmed by 6 bases and 1 base, with 9 bases remaining between them. This chain's CDR3 is CASRTAENTGELFF. As DNA, the CDR3 is TGTGCCAGTAGAACAGCTGAGAACACCGGGGAGCTGTTTTTT.

The genes are TRBV23-1 and TRBJ2-7; 9 bases match TRBD2. TRBV23-1 qualifies as an ORF whose function is uncertain. There are 17 residues in the CDR3. V trimming: 3 bases; J trimming: 6 bases; junction bases outside the gene matches: 15. The CDR3 DNA is TGCGCCAGCAGTCAGAATCGGCGGGAGGGCCGTAACGGCGAGCAGTACTTC. It yields the protein CASSQNRREGRNGEQYF.